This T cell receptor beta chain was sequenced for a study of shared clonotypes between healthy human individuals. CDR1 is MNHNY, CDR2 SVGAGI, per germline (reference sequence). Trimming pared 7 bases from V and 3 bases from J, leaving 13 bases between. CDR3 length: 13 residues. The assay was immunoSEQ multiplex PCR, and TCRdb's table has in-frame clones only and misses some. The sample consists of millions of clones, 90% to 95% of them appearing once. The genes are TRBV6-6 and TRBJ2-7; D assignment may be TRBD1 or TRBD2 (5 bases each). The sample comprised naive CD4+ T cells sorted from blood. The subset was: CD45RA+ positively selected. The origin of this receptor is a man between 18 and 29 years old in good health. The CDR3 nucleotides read TGTGCCAGCAATCGGGACGGGAACTACGAGCAGTACTTC. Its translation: CASNRDGNYEQYF.